Reported below is one T cell receptor (beta chain). Which antigen it targets is not known. No base quality information exists; no much larger clone differs at one position. This sample is drawn from a study of OX40 agonist ivuxolimab in advanced cancers. Background for the entire study: The costimulatory receptor OX40 (CD134) was targeted by ivuxolimab, a fully human IgG2 agonistic monoclonal antibody. Prior anti-PD-1, anti-PD-L1 or anti-CTLA-4 therapy was permitted, and checkpoint inhibitors had been received by 30% to 40% of dose-escalation patients. In the dose-escalation cohort, approximately 80% of patients were male, and the mean age was approximately 60 years with a range of roughly 20 to 80. Of the 50 to 55 dose-escalation patients, hepatocellular carcinoma was present in around 20, melanoma in about 15, renal cell carcinoma in 9 and head and neck cancer in 9. Partial responses occurred in three dose-escalation patients: two with cutaneous melanoma and one with hepatocellular carcinoma. The paper covers the monotherapy dose-escalation part of the phase I ivuxolimab trial, which included N of about 50 patients. Peripheral TCRbeta sequencing aimed to test whether ivuxolimab altered TCR sequence diversity and caused clonal T-cell expansion. Intravenous ivuxolimab was administered to patients every 2 weeks at six dose levels: 0.01, 0.1, 0.3, 1.5, 3 and 10 mg/kg. Findings and caveats that apply to the study as a whole: Low levels of normalized T-cell clonal expansion were also shown by some nonresponding patients. Clonal expansion of both CD4+ and CD8+ blood T cells was observed from baseline to week 6 at doses 0.1 to 3.0 mg/kg. Antigen specificity was not determined for the clonally expanded peripheral T cells. After ivuxolimab, expanded clones were on average more numerous among CD8+ T cells than among CD4+ T cells. In the 0.1-3.0 mg/kg groups, partial responders were among the patients with the lowest normalized peripheral clonal expansion, particularly in CD8+ T cells.

Genomic DNA was isolated from the sorted cells so that the TCRbeta CDR3 region could be sequenced. TCRbeta CDR3 regions were sequenced using the immunoSEQ Assay. Imported from immuneACCESS, the table was reduced by TCRdb to in-frame sequences with V and J called. These copies leave out some clones; in studies compared against another copy, an unresolved V gene accounts for under half, and the cause of the remainder is not known. Counted in this sample were approximately 70,000 clones; 82% of them appeared once. The ten largest make up about 0.41% of the sample. The trial excluded patients who had a history of autoimmune disease or were on systemic immunosuppression. In every dose cohort, peripheral blood was drawn for TCR sequencing at baseline, cycle 4 day 1, and cycle 7 day 1. The samples were drawn from a first-in-human, open-label, multicenter phase I dose-escalation trial of ivuxolimab. Adults with locally advanced or metastatic melanoma, renal cell carcinoma, hepatocellular carcinoma or head and neck squamous cell carcinoma were enrolled in the trial. Before TCR sequencing, CD4+ T cells and CD8+ T cells from peripheral blood were sorted into separate populations.

This sequence was found in an adult with an advanced solid tumor such as melanoma, head and neck, liver or kidney cancer. The sample in question was CD4+ or CD8+ T cells sorted from blood, obtained in a trial of the OX40 agonist ivuxolimab.

The sequenced DNA: TGTGCCAGCAGTTACTCCGGGACAGGGACCGGGGAGCTGTTTTTT. Its amino acids are CASSYSGTGTGELFF. This receptor chain uses TRBV6-6 and TRBJ2-2, with 9 bases in between that match TRBD1. The junction shows trimming of 0 bases on V and 5 bases on J, and the gene matches do not reach 1 base of it. The CDR3 sequence holds 15 residues, the cysteine and phenylalanine included. Only CDR3 DNA remains: 45 bases, in frame from the first base. The CDR1 and CDR2 encoded by the germline V gene (reference sequence) are MNHNY and SVGAGI.